This is a list of T cell receptor beta chains from one sample in a study of T cell responses to AZD1222 COVID-19 vaccine. TCRdb's copy holds only in-frame clones and misses some; the assay was immunoSEQ multiplex PCR. This sample carries 95,000 to 100,000 clones, 70% to 90% of them seen once, and the ten largest clones take roughly 10%. This material consisted of peripheral blood, taken 28 days after the second AZD1222 dose. These receptors came from an adult who received the AZD1222 COVID-19 vaccine. CDR3s include the opening cysteine and the closing phenylalanine or tryptophan. A D gene is named only where the DNA matches it firmly. For some rows the clone size is stated as once, few or many, or as a class when expanded; others skip it.

CSVEGSPSSYNEQFF,TGCAGCGTTGAGGGAAGCCCGAGCTCCTACAATGAGCAGTTCTTC,-,TRBJ2-1,-,TRBV29-1
CASSPRLLDGQYF,TGTGCCAGCAGCCCCCGACTTCTTGATGGGCAGTACTTC,-,TRBJ2-7,-,TRBV7-9
CASSYRGSGANVLTF,TGTGCCAGCAGTTACAGGGGGTCTGGGGCCAACGTCCTGACTTTC,-,TRBJ2-6,-,TRBV6-5
CATKGTEAFF,TGTGCCACCAAGGGTACTGAAGCTTTCTTT,-,TRBJ1-1,-,TRBV6-4
CSAEGGSGETQYF,TGCAGCGCCGAAGGGGGAAGCGGAGAGACCCAGTACTTC,-,TRBJ2-5,-,TRBV29-1
CACRTGSSTDTQYF,TGTGCCTGCCGGACCGGGTCTAGCACAGATACGCAGTATTTT,-,TRBJ2-3,-,TRBV30
CASRSAGTPSGYTF,TGTGCCAGCAGATCTGCCGGGACACCATCTGGCTACACCTTC,-,TRBJ1-2,-,TRBV3-1/TRBV3-2
CASSLGVNQPQHF,TGTGCCAGCAGCCTCGGGGTGAATCAGCCCCAGCATTTT,-,TRBJ1-5,-,TRBV7-9
CSVVQMPNEKLFF,TGCAGCGTTGTACAGATGCCTAATGAAAAACTGTTTTTT,-,TRBJ1-4,-,TRBV29-1
CAISELGGDVTDTQYF,TGTGCCATCAGTGAGTTAGGGGGCGATGTGACAGATACGCAGTATTTT,-,TRBJ2-3,TRBD1,TRBV10-3
CASSAPGGVNTEAFF,TGTGCCAGCAGTGCCCCCGGTGGCGTGAACACTGAAGCTTTCTTT,once,TRBJ1-1,-,TRBV25-1
CADSTGRGPAGELFF,TGTGCCGACAGCACTGGCAGGGGGCCGGCCGGGGAGCTGTTTTTT,-,TRBJ2-2,TRBD1,TRBV6-5
CASSTLTHTEAFF,TGTGCCAGCAGTACTCTAACACATACTGAAGCTTTCTTT,-,TRBJ1-1,-,TRBV12-3/TRBV12-4
CASSRLGQGYGYTF,TGTGCCAGCAGTCGATTGGGTCAGGGCTATGGCTACACCTTC,-,TRBJ1-2,-,TRBV27
CASSSPGGRTYEQYF,TGTGCCAGCAGCTCCCCAGGCGGTCGGACCTACGAGCAGTACTTC,-,TRBJ2-7,-,TRBV11-2
CASSIRLTSGNTIYF,TGTGCCAGTAGTATACGGCTGACCTCTGGAAACACCATATATTTT,once,TRBJ1-3,-,TRBV19
CASSSLDTDTQYF,TGTGCCAGTAGTTCCCTGGACACAGATACGCAGTATTTT,once,TRBJ2-3,-,TRBV19
CASSARTVSEAFF,TGTGCCAGCAGCGCCCGGACAGTGTCTGAAGCTTTCTTT,-,TRBJ1-1,-,TRBV9
CASSWDRSTGELFF,TGTGCCAGCAGCTGGGACAGGTCCACCGGGGAGCTGTTTTTT,-,TRBJ2-2,TRBD1,TRBV11-2
CASSFGTGRPGELFF,TGTGCCAGCAGCTTCGGGACAGGGAGGCCCGGGGAGCTGTTTTTT,-,TRBJ2-2,TRBD1,TRBV5-4
CAWSDWEKLFF,TGTGCCTGGAGTGATTGGGAAAAACTGTTTTTT,-,TRBJ1-4,-,TRBV30
CASSLFVGSQNGNTIYF,TGCGCCAGCAGCTTGTTCGTCGGGAGCCAGAATGGAAACACCATATATTTT,-,TRBJ1-3,-,TRBV5-1
CASSPGSENTEAFF,TGTGCCAGCAGCCCCGGTAGCGAGAACACTGAAGCTTTCTTT,-,TRBJ1-1,-,TRBV6-6
CASSADSHQPQHF,TGTGCCAGCAGCGCGGACAGCCATCAGCCCCAGCATTTT,-,TRBJ1-5,-,TRBV7-9
CASSYQGFNYGYTF,TGTGCCAGCAGCTATCAGGGTTTTAACTATGGCTACACCTTC,-,TRBJ1-2,-,TRBV7-2
CSVDEGVETQYF,TGCAGCGTTGATGAGGGGGTAGAGACCCAGTACTTC,-,TRBJ2-5,-,TRBV29-1
CASSYRPTGGAGELFF,TGTGCCAGCAGTTACCGACCGACCGGCGGGGCCGGGGAGCTGTTTTTT,-,TRBJ2-2,-,TRBV6-6
CASSGRQPQETQYF,TGTGCCAGCAGCGGCCGACAGCCTCAAGAGACCCAGTACTTC,-,TRBJ2-5,-,TRBV9
CASSLGDSGPYNEQFF,TGTGCCAGCAGCTTAGGCGATAGCGGGCCTTACAATGAGCAGTTCTTC,few,TRBJ2-1,TRBD2,TRBV13
CASATSGYNEQFF,TGCGCCAGCGCCACTAGCGGGTACAATGAGCAGTTCTTC,-,TRBJ2-1,TRBD2,TRBV5-1
CSVELGGLPQNYGYTF,TGCAGCGTTGAATTGGGGGGCCTCCCCCAAAACTATGGCTACACCTTC,-,TRBJ1-2,-,TRBV29-1
CASRGWGRNTGELFF,TGTGCCAGCAGGGGATGGGGTAGGAACACCGGGGAGCTGTTTTTT,-,TRBJ2-2,-,TRBV7-2
CASSLALGAWNEQFF,TGTGCCAGCAGCTTAGCCTTGGGGGCGTGGAATGAGCAGTTCTTC,-,TRBJ2-1,-,TRBV7-2
CASSLLTGTRDVLEYF,TGTGCCAGCAGCTTATTGACCGGGACTAGGGACGTTCTAGAGTACTTC,-,TRBJ2-7,TRBD2,TRBV5-4
CASSRGRESPLHF,TGTGCCAGCAGTCGAGGGAGAGAATCACCCCTCCACTTT,-,TRBJ1-6,-,TRBV27
CASFPGVTPGYNEQFF,TGTGCCAGCTTCCCTGGGGTTACACCAGGCTACAATGAGCAGTTCTTC,-,TRBJ2-1,-,TRBV27
CASRTGTGGHEQYF,TGTGCCAGCCGAACCGGGACAGGGGGCCACGAGCAGTACTTC,-,TRBJ2-7,TRBD1,TRBV27
CATFLRGSGRKQPLSYGYTF,TGTGCCACCTTTCTCAGGGGATCCGGACGTAAACAACCCTTGAGCTATGGCTACACCTTC,-,TRBJ1-2,-,TRBV2
CASRRQGAQIYNEQFF,TGCGCCAGCAGGAGACAGGGGGCGCAGATCTACAATGAGCAGTTCTTC,-,TRBJ2-1,TRBD1,TRBV5-1
CASSLTPYEQYF,TGTGCCAGCAGCCTCACCCCCTACGAGCAGTACTTC,-,TRBJ2-7,-,TRBV7-2
CASSLRGPGETQYF,TGTGCCAGCAGCTTAAGAGGGCCAGGAGAGACCCAGTACTTC,-,TRBJ2-5,-,TRBV7-2
CATSRDRGLSTGELFF,TGTGCCACCTCCAGGGACAGGGGGCTGAGCACCGGGGAGCTGTTTTTT,-,TRBJ2-2,TRBD1,TRBV27
CASSWTSGNTYEQYF,TGCGCCAGCAGCTGGACTAGCGGGAATACCTACGAGCAGTACTTC,-,TRBJ2-7,TRBD2,TRBV5-1
CASSRGGGAQPQHF,TGTGCCAGCAGCCGAGGGGGAGGGGCTCAGCCCCAGCATTTT,-,TRBJ1-5,-,TRBV7-6
CASSIPGLGGTEAFF,TGTGCCAGTAGTATTCCGGGACTCGGGGGCACTGAAGCTTTCTTT,once,TRBJ1-1,-,TRBV19
CASSSGQSYEQYF,TGTGCCAGCAGTTCAGGACAGAGCTACGAGCAGTACTTC,-,TRBJ2-7,-,TRBV28
CASSQRDRETGTQYF,TGTGCCAGCAGCCAAAGGGACAGGGAAACTGGGACCCAGTACTTC,-,TRBJ2-5,TRBD1,TRBV4-2
CASSLRTANTEAFF,TGTGCCAGCAGCCTCCGGACAGCGAACACTGAAGCTTTCTTT,-,TRBJ1-1,-,TRBV7-2
CASSFGQGADGYTF,TGTGCCAGCAGCTTCGGACAGGGGGCGGATGGCTACACCTTC,once,TRBJ1-2,TRBD1,TRBV7-9
CASSFGTGRGYRPQHF,TGTGCCAGCAGCTTCGGGACAGGTAGAGGGTATCGCCCCCAGCATTTT,-,TRBJ1-5,TRBD1,TRBV7-9
CASSPWAITGTKLFF,TGTGCCAGCAGTCCGTGGGCCATTACAGGAACAAAACTGTTTTTT,-,TRBJ1-4,-,TRBV27
CASSVAASTDTQYF,TGTGCCAGCAGCGTAGCTGCGAGCACAGATACGCAGTATTTT,-,TRBJ2-3,-,TRBV9
CASSLWTISGNTIYF,TGTGCCAGCAGCTTATGGACAATCTCTGGAAACACCATATATTTT,-,TRBJ1-3,-,TRBV7-2